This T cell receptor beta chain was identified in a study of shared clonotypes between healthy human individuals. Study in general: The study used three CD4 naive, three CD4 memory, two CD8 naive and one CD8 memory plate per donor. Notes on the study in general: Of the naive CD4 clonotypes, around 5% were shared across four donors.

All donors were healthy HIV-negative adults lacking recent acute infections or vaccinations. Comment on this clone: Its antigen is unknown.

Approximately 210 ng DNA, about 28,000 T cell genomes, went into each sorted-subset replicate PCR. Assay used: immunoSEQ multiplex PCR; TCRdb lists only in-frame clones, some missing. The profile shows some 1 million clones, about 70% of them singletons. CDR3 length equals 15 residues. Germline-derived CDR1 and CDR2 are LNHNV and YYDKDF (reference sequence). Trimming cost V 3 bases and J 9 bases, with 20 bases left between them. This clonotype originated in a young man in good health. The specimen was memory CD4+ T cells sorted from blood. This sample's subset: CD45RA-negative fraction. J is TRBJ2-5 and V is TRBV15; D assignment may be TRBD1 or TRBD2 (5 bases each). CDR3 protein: CATSSKNQGAWAQYF. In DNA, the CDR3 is TGTGCCACCAGCAGTAAGAATCAGGGAGCTTGGGCCCAGTACTTC.